The 9 T cell receptor beta chains below all came from one sample that was sequenced in a study of response to subunit inactivated influenza vaccine. TCRdb called the RT-PCR reads again in MiXCR, with one record for every CDR3 protein. The sample includes 530,000 or so distinct CDR3 sequences, approximately 12% of them seen just once. Sequenced here: PBMCs from blood, sampled on the day of vaccination. These TCRs come from a middle-aged man who received an inactivated influenza vaccine.

This clonotype has only a few counts. The chain combines TRBV5-1 with TRBJ2-5; 10 bases map to TRBD1. Germline V gene lookup returns CDR1 SGHRS and CDR2 YFSETQ. The CDR3 has 15 amino acids. The J segment lost 6 bases and the V segment lost 7 bases, leaving 12 bases of the junction unmatched. CDR3 coding DNA: TGCGCCAGCTCCACTCCCGGGACAGGGGAAAAGACCCAGTACTTC. It is translated as CASSTPGTGEKTQYF.

The genes are TRBV25-1 and TRBJ2-7; 8 bases fit TRBD1. V dropped 1 base and J dropped 8; count of bases not matched to a gene: 7. Looked up from germline, CDR1 is MGHDK and CDR2 is SYGVNS. CDR3 length: 14 residues. The CDR3 sequence: CASSESQGARQQYF. The CDR3 region has the DNA TGTGCCAGCAGTGAATCCCAGGGGGCGCGTCAGCAGTACTTC.

This chain joins TRBV7-2 and TRBJ1-2; D is perhaps TRBD1 (5 bases). This CDR3 has 15 amino acids. Germline assignment: CDR1 SGHTA and CDR2 FQGNSA. V was pared by 5 bases and J by 5 bases, with 18 bases between. The CDR3 region has the DNA TGTGCCAGCAGCCCTTCTACTATGGGGGGGTATGGCTACACCTTC. Translation: CASSPSTMGGYGYTF.

This clonotype appeared many times. The gene calls are TRBV20-1 and TRBJ2-2; D uncertain. Germline V lookup: CDR1 DFQATT, CDR2 SNEGSKA (reference sequence). The V and J ends lost 5 bases and 0 bases respectively, with 19 bases between them. This CDR3 spans 17 amino acids. In nucleotides, the CDR3 is TGCAGTGCTCCGGGCTCGGCAAACCGGCCGAACACCGGGGAGCTGTTTTTT. It translates to CSAPGSANRPNTGELFF.

On this clonotype itself: A read error may be the cause here, since a much bigger clone is one base away. V usage is TRBV2 and J usage is TRBJ2-4; a weak D match, TRBD1 (8 bases). The CDR3 runs to 16 residues. Germline CDR1 is SNHLY and CDR2 is FYNNEI. The CDR3 DNA is TGTGCCAGAAGTGAACAGGGGGGGAAGGTCAAAAACATTCAGTACTTC. Its protein is CARSEQGGKVKNIQYF.

This clonotype was counted ten times or more. At one end the junction does not follow the germline gene, possibly because of a read error. The chain carries TRBV7-7 and TRBJ2-5; D is undetermined. Germline CDR1 reads SSHAT; CDR2 reads FNYEAQ (reference sequence). The CDR3 has 14 amino acids. The CDR3 reads CASSLGPYRETQYF. CDR3 DNA sequence: TGTGCTAGCAGCCTAGGGCCCTATCGAGAGACCCAGTACTTC.

This clonotype was seen more than once but under ten times. This sequence joins TRBV28 and TRBJ2-5; the D call may be TRBD1 or TRBD2 (5 bases each). V gave up 4 bases and J gave up 5 bases, with 11 bases separating them. Germline lookup yields CDR1 MDHEN and CDR2 SYDVKM. This CDR3 comprises 13 residues. This CDR3 is CASSWRGDETQYF. In nucleotides, the CDR3 is TGTGCCAGCAGTTGGCGAGGGGATGAGACCCAGTACTTC. Full variable domain (remainder filled in from reference TRBV28 and TRBJ2-5): DVKVTQSSRYLVKRTGEKVFLECVQDMDHENMFWYRQDPGLGLRLIYFSYDVKMKEKGDIPEGYSVSREKKERFSLILESASTNQTSMYLCASSWRGDETQYFGPGTRLLVL.

This chain uses TRBV20-1 with TRBJ2-3; 11 positions agree with TRBD2. The V and J ends lost 1 base and 0 bases, in that order; junction bases with no gene match: 6. CDR3 length: 17 amino acids. From germline, CDR1 is DFQATT and CDR2 SNEGSKA (reference sequence). CDR3 DNA: TGCAGTGCTAGAGGACTAGCGGGAAGCCCTAGCACAGATACGCAGTATTTT. It yields the protein CSARGLAGSPSTDTQYF.

V gene TRBV25-1 combines with J gene TRBJ2-3; D gene ambiguous. There are 14 residues in the CDR3. The germline gives CDR1 MGHDK, CDR2 SYGVNS. Trimming took off 1 base at V and 6 bases at J, with 11 bases between the two ends. CDR3 nucleotide sequence: TGTGCCAGCAGTGAATCTGAATTCCGGGATACGCAGTATTTT. As protein: CASSESEFRDTQYF. The variable domain in full, with the rest retrieved from reference TRBV25-1 and TRBJ2-3, is EADIYQTPRYLVIGTGKKITLECSQTMGHDKMYWYQQDPGMELHLIHYSYGVNSTEKGDLSSESTVSRIRTEHFPLTLESARPSHTSQYLCASSESEFRDTQYFGPGTRLTVL.